This TCR beta chain was found in a study of glioma-infiltrating T cells after dendritic cell vaccination. Study-wide context: Samples are from glioblastoma patients in Phase I and II dendritic cell vaccine trials.

Clones were read by immunoSEQ multiplex PCR, and TCRdb kept only the in-frame ones, dropping some. The sample consists of more than 60,000 clones, approximately 78% of them appearing once. Whole-study results and caveats: Higher TCR clonality did not directly relate to longer survival. Complete blood and tumor specimen sets were limited to few patients.

The CDR3 sequence is 15 residues long. Per germline, CDR1 SGHTA and CDR2 FQGNSA. V lost 3 bases to trimming and J lost 7 bases; unmatched junction nucleotides: 9. This clone showed up just once. What it binds is not known. This chain links TRBV7-2 with TRBJ2-1; 7 bases map to TRBD1. The material was blood, obtained before dendritic cell vaccination. This clonotype originated in a human donor with glioblastoma. CDR3 sequence (DNA): TGTGCCAGCAGCTTGGAGTCAGTACAGGGGAATGAGCAGTTCTTC. Its translation: CASSLESVQGNEQFF.